This T cell receptor (beta chain) emerged from a study of molecular identifiers for immune sequencing clone quantification. Bulk TCR libraries were made with methods that had been previously described and with listed TCR primers. MiXCR, applied by TCRdb to the PCR reads, yields one record per CDR3 protein. The sample lists hundreds of thousands of distinct CDR3 sequences, about 25% occurring once. Using a CD8+CD4-CCR7+CD45RA+ phenotype, naive CD8 T cells were sorted. CDR3 length: 13 residues. Germline loops: CDR1 LNHDA, CDR2 SQIVND (reference sequence). Trimming pared 7 bases from V and 4 bases from J, leaving 11 bases between.

The origin of this receptor is a human donor in good health. Some libraries in this study had Jurkat cell RNA spiked in. The rearrangement links TRBV19 to TRBJ1-5; tentatively, D is TRBD1 (5 bases). Source material: naive CD8+ T cells from blood, with Jurkat cell RNA spiked in. Specified subset: FACS-sorted CD8+CD4-CCR7+CD45RA+ naive T cells. The CDR3 spells CASMETDNQPQHF. The DNA of the CDR3 is TGTGCCAGTATGGAGACAGATAATCAGCCCCAGCATTTT. The variable domain in full, completed from reference TRBV19 and TRBJ1-5, reads DGGITQSPKYLFRKEGQNVTLSCEQNLNHDAMYWYRQDPGQGLRLIYYSQIVNDFQKGDIAEGYSVSREKKESFPLTVTSAQKNPTAFYLCASMETDNQPQHFGDGTRLSIL.